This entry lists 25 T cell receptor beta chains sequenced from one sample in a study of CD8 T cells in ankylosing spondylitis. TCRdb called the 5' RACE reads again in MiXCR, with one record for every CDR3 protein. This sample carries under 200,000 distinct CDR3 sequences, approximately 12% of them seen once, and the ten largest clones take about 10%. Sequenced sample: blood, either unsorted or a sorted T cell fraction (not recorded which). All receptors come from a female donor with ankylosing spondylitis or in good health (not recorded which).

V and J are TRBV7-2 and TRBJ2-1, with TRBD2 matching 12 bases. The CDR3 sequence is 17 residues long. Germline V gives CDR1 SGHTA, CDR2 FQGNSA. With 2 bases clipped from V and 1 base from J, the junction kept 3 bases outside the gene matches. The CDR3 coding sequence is TGTGCCAGCAGCTTAACTAGCGGGGGGATATCCTACAATGAGCAGTTCTTC. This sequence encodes CASSLTSGGISYNEQFF.

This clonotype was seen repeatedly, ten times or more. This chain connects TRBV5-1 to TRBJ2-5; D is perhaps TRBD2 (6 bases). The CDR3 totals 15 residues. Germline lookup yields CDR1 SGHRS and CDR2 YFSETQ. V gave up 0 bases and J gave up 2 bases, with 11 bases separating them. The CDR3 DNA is TGCGCCAGCAGCTTGGCTGGGACTCTACAAGAGACCCAGTACTTC. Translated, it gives CASSLAGTLQETQYF. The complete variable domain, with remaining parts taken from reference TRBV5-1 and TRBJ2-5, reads KAGVTQTPRYLIKTRGQQVTLSCSPISGHRSVSWYQQTPGQGLQFLFEYFSETQRNKGNFPGRFSGRQFSNSRSEMNVSTLELGDSALYLCASSLAGTLQETQYFGPGTRLLVL.

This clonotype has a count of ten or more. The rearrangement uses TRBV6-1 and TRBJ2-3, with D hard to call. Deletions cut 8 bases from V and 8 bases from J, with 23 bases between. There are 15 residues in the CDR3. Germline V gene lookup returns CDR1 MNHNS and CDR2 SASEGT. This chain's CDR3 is CASDMWPLESATQYF. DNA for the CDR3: TGTGCCAGCGATATGTGGCCCTTGGAGTCGGCTACGCAGTATTTT.

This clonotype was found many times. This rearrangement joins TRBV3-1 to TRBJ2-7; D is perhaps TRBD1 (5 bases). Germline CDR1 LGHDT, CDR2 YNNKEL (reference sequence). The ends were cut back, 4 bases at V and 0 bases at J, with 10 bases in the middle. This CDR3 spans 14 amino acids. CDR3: CASSPLDSSYEQYF. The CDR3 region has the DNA TGTGCCAGCAGCCCCCTAGACAGCTCCTACGAGCAGTACTTC.

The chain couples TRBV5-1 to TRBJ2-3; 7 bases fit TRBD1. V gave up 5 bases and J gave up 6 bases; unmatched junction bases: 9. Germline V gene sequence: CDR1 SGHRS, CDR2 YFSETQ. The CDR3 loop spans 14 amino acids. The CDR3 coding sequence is TGCGCCAGCAGTCTTCGGACAGGCTGGGATACGCAGTATTTT. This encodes CASSLRTGWDTQYF.

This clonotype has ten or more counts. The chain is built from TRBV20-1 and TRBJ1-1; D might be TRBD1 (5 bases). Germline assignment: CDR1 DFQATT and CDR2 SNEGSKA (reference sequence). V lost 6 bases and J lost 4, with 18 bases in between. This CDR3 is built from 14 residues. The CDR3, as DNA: TGCAGTGCCCCCTCACAGGCCAGGTCCACTGAAGCTTTCTTT. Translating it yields CSAPSQARSTEAFF.

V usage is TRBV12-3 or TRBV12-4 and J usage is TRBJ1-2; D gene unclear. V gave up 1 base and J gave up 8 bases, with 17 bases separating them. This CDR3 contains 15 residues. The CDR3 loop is CASSLVDRLGLGYTF. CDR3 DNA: TGTGCCAGCAGTTTAGTCGACCGCCTAGGTTTGGGCTACACCTTC.

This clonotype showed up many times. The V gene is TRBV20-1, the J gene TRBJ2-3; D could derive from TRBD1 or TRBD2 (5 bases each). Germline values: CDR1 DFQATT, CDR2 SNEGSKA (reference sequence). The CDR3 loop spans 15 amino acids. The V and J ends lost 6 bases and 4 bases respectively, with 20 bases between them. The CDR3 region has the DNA TGCAGTGCCGATGGGACCTTGACAATTGCAGATACGCAGTATTTT. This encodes CSADGTLTIADTQYF.

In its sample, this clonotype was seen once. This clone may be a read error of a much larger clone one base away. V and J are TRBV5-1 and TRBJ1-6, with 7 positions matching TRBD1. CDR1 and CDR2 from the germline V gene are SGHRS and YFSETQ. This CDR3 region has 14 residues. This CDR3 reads CASSFKGGDSPLPF. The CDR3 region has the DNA TGCGCCAGCAGCTTTAAAGGGGGCGATTCACCCCTCCCCTTT.

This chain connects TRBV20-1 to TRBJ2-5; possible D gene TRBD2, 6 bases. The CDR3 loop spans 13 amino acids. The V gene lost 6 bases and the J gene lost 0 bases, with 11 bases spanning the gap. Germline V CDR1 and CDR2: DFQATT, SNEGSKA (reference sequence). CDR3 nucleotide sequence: TGCAGTGCACCCCGGGGGTACCAAGAGACCCAGTACTTC. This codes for CSAPRGYQETQYF.

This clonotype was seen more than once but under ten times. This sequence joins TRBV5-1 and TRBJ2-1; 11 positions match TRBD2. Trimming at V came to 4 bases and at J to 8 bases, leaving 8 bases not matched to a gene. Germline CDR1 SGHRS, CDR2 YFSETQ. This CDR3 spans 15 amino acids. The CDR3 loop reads CASSPGLAGMDEQFF. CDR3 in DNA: TGCGCCAGCAGCCCTGGACTAGCGGGTATGGATGAGCAGTTCTTC.

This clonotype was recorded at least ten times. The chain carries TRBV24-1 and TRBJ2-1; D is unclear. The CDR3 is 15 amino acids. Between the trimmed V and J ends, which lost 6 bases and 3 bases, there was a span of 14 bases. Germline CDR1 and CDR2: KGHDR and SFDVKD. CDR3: CATSPASPLYNEQFF. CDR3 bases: TGTGCCACCAGTCCAGCGAGCCCCCTCTACAATGAGCAGTTCTTC.

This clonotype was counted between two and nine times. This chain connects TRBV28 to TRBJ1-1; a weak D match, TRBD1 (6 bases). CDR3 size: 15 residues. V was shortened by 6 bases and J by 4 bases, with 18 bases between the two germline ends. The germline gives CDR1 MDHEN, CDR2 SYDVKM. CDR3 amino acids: CASSMAGGRGTEAFF. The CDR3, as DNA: TGTGCCAGCAGCATGGCGGGGGGGCGAGGCACTGAAGCTTTCTTT.

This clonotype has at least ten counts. The CDR3 coding sequence is TGCAGCGGGGGCGAGAGAAGCAACACTGAAGCTTTCTTT. Amino acids: CSGGERSNTEAFF. The V and J genes are TRBV29-1 and TRBJ1-1, with D maybe TRBD1 (5 bases). The germline V gene has CDR1 SQVTM and CDR2 ANQGSEA. This CDR3 is 13 amino acids long. V lost 7 bases to trimming and J lost 2 bases, with 14 bases between them. The full variable domain, rest sourced from reference TRBV29-1 and TRBJ1-1, is SAVISQKPSRDICQRGTSLTIQCQVDSQVTMMFWYRQQPGQSLTLIATANQGSEATYESGFVIDKFPISRPNLTFSTLTVSNMSPEDSSIYLCSGGERSNTEAFFGQGTRLTVV.

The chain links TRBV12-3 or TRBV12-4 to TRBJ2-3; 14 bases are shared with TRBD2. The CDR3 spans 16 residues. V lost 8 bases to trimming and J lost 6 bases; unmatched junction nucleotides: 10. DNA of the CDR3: TGTGCCAGCCTACCGGGACTAGCGGGAGTTGTGGATACGCAGTATTTT. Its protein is CASLPGLAGVVDTQYF.

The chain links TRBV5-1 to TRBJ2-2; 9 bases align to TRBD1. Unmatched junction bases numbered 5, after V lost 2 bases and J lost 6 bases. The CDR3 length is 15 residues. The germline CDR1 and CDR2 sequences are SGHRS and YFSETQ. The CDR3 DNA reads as TGCGCCAGCAGCTTCGGGGACAGGGAACCCGGGGAGCTGTTTTTT. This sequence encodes CASSFGDREPGELFF.

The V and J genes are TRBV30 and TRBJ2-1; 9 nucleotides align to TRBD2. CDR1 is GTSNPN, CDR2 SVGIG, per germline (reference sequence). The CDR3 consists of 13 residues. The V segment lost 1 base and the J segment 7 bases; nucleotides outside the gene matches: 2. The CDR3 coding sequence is TGTGCCTGGAGTGGAAGCGGGAGGAATGAGCAGTTCTTC. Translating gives CAWSGSGRNEQFF.

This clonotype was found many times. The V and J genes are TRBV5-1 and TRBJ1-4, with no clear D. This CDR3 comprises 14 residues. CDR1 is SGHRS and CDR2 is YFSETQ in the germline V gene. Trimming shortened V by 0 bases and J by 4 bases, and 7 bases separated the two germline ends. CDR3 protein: CASSLGGVNEKLFF. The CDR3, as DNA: TGCGCCAGCAGCTTGGGCGGGGTTAATGAAAAACTGTTTTTT.

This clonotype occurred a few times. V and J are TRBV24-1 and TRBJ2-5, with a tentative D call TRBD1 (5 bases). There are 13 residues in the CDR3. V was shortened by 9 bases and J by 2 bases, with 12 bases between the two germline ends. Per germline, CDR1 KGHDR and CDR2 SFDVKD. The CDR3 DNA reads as TGTGCCACCGACCAGGGCGGTCAAGAGACCCAGTACTTC. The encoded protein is CATDQGGQETQYF.

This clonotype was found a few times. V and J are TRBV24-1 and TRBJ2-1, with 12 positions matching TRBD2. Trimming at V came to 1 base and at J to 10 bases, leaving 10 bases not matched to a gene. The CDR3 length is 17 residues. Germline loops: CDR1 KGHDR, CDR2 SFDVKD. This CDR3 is CATSDLGLAGGRGEQFF. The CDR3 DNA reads TGTGCCACCAGTGATTTAGGGCTAGCGGGAGGGCGAGGCGAGCAGTTCTTC.

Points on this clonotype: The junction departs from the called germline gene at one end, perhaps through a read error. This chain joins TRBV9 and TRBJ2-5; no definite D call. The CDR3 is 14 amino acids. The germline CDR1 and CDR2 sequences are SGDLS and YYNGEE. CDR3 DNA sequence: TGTGCCAGCAGCGTAGGGGCGGTCCAAGGGACCCAGTACTTC. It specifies CASSVGAVQGTQYF. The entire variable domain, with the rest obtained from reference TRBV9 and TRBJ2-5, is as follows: DSGVTQTPKHLITATGQRVTLRCSPRSGDLSVYWYQQSLDQGLQFLIQYYNGEERAKGNILERFSAQQFPDLHSELNLSSLELGDSALYFCASSVGAVQGTQYFGPGTRLLVL.

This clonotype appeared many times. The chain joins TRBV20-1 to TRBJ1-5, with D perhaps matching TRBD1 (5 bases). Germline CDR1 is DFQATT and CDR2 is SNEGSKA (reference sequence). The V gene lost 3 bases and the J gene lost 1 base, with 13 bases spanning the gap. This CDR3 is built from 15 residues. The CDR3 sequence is CSAREGWASNQPQHF. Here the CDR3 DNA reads TGCAGTGCTAGGGAGGGGTGGGCGAGCAATCAGCCCCAGCATTTT.

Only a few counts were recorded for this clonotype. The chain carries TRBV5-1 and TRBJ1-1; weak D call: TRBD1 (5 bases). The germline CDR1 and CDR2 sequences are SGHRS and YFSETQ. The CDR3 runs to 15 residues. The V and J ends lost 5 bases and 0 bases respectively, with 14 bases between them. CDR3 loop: CASRRDGGMNTEAFF. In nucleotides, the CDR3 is TGCGCCAGCAGAAGGGACGGAGGTATGAACACTGAAGCTTTCTTT.

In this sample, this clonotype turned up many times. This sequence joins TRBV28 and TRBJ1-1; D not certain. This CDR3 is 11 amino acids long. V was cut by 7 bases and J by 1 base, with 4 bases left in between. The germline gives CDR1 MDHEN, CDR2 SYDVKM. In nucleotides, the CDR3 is TGTGCCAGCAAGGGGAACACTGAAGCTTTCTTT. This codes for CASKGNTEAFF.

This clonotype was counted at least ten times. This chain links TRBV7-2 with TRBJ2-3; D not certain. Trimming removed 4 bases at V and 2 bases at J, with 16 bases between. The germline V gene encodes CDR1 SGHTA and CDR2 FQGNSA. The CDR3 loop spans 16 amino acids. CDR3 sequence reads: CASSSPTLGYTDTQYF. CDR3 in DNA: TGTGCCAGCAGCTCCCCGACACTCGGCTACACAGATACGCAGTATTTT.